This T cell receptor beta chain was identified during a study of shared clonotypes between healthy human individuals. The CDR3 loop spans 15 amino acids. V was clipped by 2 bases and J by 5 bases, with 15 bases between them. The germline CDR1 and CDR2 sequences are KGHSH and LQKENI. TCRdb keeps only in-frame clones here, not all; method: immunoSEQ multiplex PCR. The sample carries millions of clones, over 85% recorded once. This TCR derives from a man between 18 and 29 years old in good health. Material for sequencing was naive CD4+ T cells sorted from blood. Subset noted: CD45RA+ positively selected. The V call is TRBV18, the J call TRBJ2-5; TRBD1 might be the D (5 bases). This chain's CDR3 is CASSPGVGAMETQYF. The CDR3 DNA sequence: TGTGCCAGCTCACCAGGGGTAGGGGCAATGGAGACCCAGTACTTC.